This T cell receptor beta chain comes out of a study of metastatic and nonmetastatic thyroid tumors. Study details: The authors compared repertoires across blood and tumor or nodule tissue from malignant and benign thyroid patients. Overall study results and limits: Significantly greater TCR beta diversity was reportedly found in malignant thyroid tumors than in benign nodules (in blood and tumor).

Original methodology: The authors used CDR3 differences across clinicopathological groups to build a distant-metastasis classifier for papillary thyroid cancer. With MiXCR, TCRdb reprocessed the PCR reads. None of the V and J calls come from the authors' own analysis; TCRdb made them. The sample lists 30,000 to 40,000 clones, 19% occurring once. Patients underwent thyroid surgery, and none had received any treatment before it. This clone has more than one count but fewer than ten. The antigen is unknown. Possible read error: a much larger clone is one base away. The germline CDR1 and CDR2 sequences are LNHDA and SQIVND (reference sequence). This CDR3 spans 13 amino acids.

The sample was blood. The TCR comes from a female donor with papillary thyroid cancer or a benign thyroid nodule (not recorded which). Some clones in this sample may be carry-over from other donors' samples. The chain is built from TRBV19 and TRBJ2-7; TRBD1 is a possible D gene (6 bases). CDR3 DNA: TGTGCCAGTAGACGGTACAGGGATGACGAGCAGCACTTC. This gives the protein CASRRYRDDEQHF.